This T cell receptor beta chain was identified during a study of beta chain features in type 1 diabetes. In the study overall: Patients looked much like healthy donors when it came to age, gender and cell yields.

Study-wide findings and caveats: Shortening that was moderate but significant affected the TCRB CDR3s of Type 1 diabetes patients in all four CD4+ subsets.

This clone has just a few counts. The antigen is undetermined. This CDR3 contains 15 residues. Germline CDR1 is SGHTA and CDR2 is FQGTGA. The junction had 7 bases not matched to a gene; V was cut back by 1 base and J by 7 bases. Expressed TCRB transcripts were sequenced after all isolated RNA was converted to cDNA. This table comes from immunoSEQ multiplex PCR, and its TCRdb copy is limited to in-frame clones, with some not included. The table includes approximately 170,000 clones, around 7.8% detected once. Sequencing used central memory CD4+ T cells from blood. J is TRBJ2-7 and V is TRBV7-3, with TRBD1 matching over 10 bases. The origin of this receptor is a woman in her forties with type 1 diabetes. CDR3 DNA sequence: TGTGCCAGCAGCTTAATGGGACAGGGGCTAGGGGAGCAGTACTTC. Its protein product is CASSLMGQGLGEQYF.